The TCR beta chain under discussion was sequenced for a study of identical twins. Study outcomes and limitations: Potential partial confounding of zero-insertion analyses by invariant MAIT and iNKT cells was noted.

This clonotype was found a few times. The antigen is undetermined. TCRdb reanalysed the 5' RACE reads using MiXCR and keeps one entry per CDR3 protein. The sample yields a few hundred thousand distinct CDR3 sequences, approximately 10% seen once. The sequencing sample was made of memory T cells sorted from blood. This clonotype originated in a man in his forties or fifties in good health.

Written as DNA, the CDR3 is TGTGCCATCAGGGATAGCGGGCCCTCCGGGGAGACCCAGTACTTC. Its translation is CAIRDSGPSGETQYF. This chain uses TRBV10-3 with TRBJ2-5, with 7 bases fitting TRBD2. The CDR3 is 15 amino acids. Trimming removed 6 bases from V and 5 bases from J; junction bases left unmatched: 12. Germline values: CDR1 ENHRY, CDR2 SYGVKD.